The 24 T cell receptor beta chains presented below share a single source sample, sequenced in a study of neurological immune-mediated disorders. The time point was: longitudinal time-point 3. TCRdb used MiXCR to reprocess the 5' RACE reads, holding one entry per CDR3 protein. This sample yields 95,000 to 110,000 distinct CDR3 sequences, of which about a tenth are seen a single time; 2.5% to 4% belongs to the top ten. Sequencing was done on a sample of PBMCs. These TCRs come from a female donor with HTLV-1-associated myelopathy (HAM/TSP).

The sample holds many counts of this clonotype. CDR3 residues: CASRKPGQRGTGELFF. The CDR3 region has the DNA TGCGCCAGCAGGAAACCGGGACAGCGAGGCACCGGGGAGCTGTTTTTT. The chain carries TRBV5-1 and TRBJ2-2; TRBD1 matches 7 bases. Germline values: CDR1 SGHRS, CDR2 YFSETQ. The CDR3 length is 16 residues. The junction had 11 bases not matched to a gene; V was cut back by 5 bases and J by 4 bases.

About this clonotype: Relative to the germline gene, one junction end is altered; a read error may explain this. The gene calls are TRBV7-3 and TRBJ1-6, with TRBD1 as a possible D gene (5 bases). The CDR3 is 15 amino acids. Germline-derived CDR1 and CDR2 are SGHTA and FQGTGA. The DNA of the CDR3 is TGTGCCAACAGCTTAACCCTCGACAGAAATTCACCCCTCCACTTT. Translation: CANSLTLDRNSPLHF.

Turning to this clonotype: Possible read error: a much larger clone is one base away. The DNA of the CDR3 is TGCAGCGCAAACAAGGGACATGGGTCCGAGCAGTACTTC. This encodes CSANKGHGSEQYF. The chain recombines TRBV20-1 with TRBJ2-7, with D possibly being TRBD1 (6 bases). There are 13 residues in the CDR3. Germline assignment: CDR1 DFQATT and CDR2 SNEGSKA (reference sequence).

On this clonotype itself: A much larger clone lies a single base off, so this may be a read error. The rearrangement uses TRBV7-9 and TRBJ2-1, with D perhaps matching TRBD2 (7 bases). The germline V gene encodes CDR1 SEHNR and CDR2 FQNEAQ (reference sequence). This CDR3 is built from 14 residues. The CDR3 protein is CVSSFGGGPGEQFF. The CDR3 DNA reads TGTGTCAGCAGCTTCGGCGGGGGCCCTGGGGAGCAGTTCTTC.

In its sample, this clonotype was seen once. The chain has TRBV19 and TRBJ2-7; 7 positions match TRBD2. J gave up 0 bases and V 5 bases, and 10 bases lay outside the gene matches. This CDR3 comprises 16 residues. CDR1 LNHDA and CDR2 SQIVND come from the germline V gene (reference sequence). The CDR3 protein is CASSPSGTDLSYEQYF. The CDR3 DNA follows: TGTGCCAGTAGTCCTAGCGGCACAGACCTCTCCTACGAGCAGTACTTC.

V usage is TRBV5-1 and J usage is TRBJ2-1, with 8 bases identical to TRBD2. In germline, CDR1 is SGHRS, CDR2 YFSETQ. V dropped 4 bases and J dropped 5; count of bases not matched to a gene: 8. The CDR3 totals 15 residues. The CDR3 nucleotides are TGCGCCAGCAGCCGCGGGGTAGCGGGGAACAATGAGCAGTTCTTC. As protein: CASSRGVAGNNEQFF.

The gene calls are TRBV11-3 and TRBJ2-2; D perhaps matches TRBD2 (6 bases). The germline CDR1 and CDR2 sequences are SGHNT and YENEEA. The CDR3 extends over 15 amino acids. V was shortened by 5 bases and J by 6 bases, with 16 bases between the two germline ends. The DNA of the CDR3 is TGTGCCAGCAGCCGCGGGGACCTCGCGCCCGGGGAGCTGTTTTTT. Protein product: CASSRGDLAPGELFF. The full variable domain, with the rest looked up from reference TRBV11-3 and TRBJ2-2, is EAGVVQSPRYKIIEKKQPVAFWCNPISGHNTLYWYLQNLGQGPELLIRYENEEAVDDSQLPKDRFSAERLKGVDSTLKIQPAELGDSAVYLCASSRGDLAPGELFFGEGSRLTVL.

This clonotype was detected a few times. This rearrangement joins TRBV12-3 or TRBV12-4 to TRBJ2-1; 7 positions agree with TRBD1. Losses at the gene ends were 6 bases for V and 14 bases for J; bases not matched to a gene: 10. The CDR3 sequence is 12 residues long. The CDR3 nucleotides are TGTGCCAGCAGCGCCCTTGGGACAGTGGAGTTCTTC. Translating it yields CASSALGTVEFF.

At least ten counts were recorded for this clonotype. CDR3 bases: TGTGCCAGCAGCTTATGGGAAAGCACAGATACGCAGTATTTT. It codes for CASSLWESTDTQYF. The chain recombines TRBV7-2 with TRBJ2-3; no clear D gene. The germline CDR1 and CDR2 sequences are SGHTA and FQGNSA. The CDR3 consists of 14 residues. V lost 2 bases and J lost 0, with 6 bases in between.

Many counts were recorded for this clonotype. This chain uses TRBV7-2 with TRBJ2-3; 7 bases align to TRBD2. The V gene end was trimmed by 4 bases and the J gene end by 0 bases; junction bases not matched to a gene: 13. The CDR3 covers 18 residues. Germline-derived CDR1 and CDR2 are SGHTA and FQGNSA. CDR3 loop: CASSSLGWGGESTDTQYF. The CDR3 DNA is TGTGCCAGCAGCTCCCTTGGGTGGGGGGGTGAAAGCACAGATACGCAGTATTTT.

This clonotype was seen repeatedly, ten times or more. The chain recombines TRBV9 with TRBJ2-6; TRBD1 might be the D (5 bases). Trimming took 4 bases from V and 0 from J, leaving 23 bases between them. This CDR3 has 20 amino acids. Germline CDR1 and CDR2: SGDLS and YYNGEE. Written as DNA, the CDR3 is TGTGCCAGCAGCTCCCACTTAGGGGTCACACCCAGCTCTGGGGCCAACGTCCTGACTTTC. It yields the protein CASSSHLGVTPSSGANVLTF.

The table lists this clonotype with many counts. CDR3 amino acids: CASSERQSRYNEQFF. CDR3 sequence (DNA): TGCGCCAGCAGTGAAAGACAGTCCCGATACAATGAGCAGTTCTTC. This sequence joins TRBV10-1 and TRBJ2-1; tentative D call: TRBD1 (5 bases). Germline loops: CDR1 WNHNN, CDR2 SYGVQD (reference sequence). The V gene lost 3 bases and the J gene lost 4 bases, with 13 bases spanning the gap. This CDR3 comprises 15 residues.

This clonotype was seen ten or more times. J is TRBJ1-2 and V is TRBV20-1, with TRBD1 matching 7 bases. The germline V gene encodes CDR1 DFQATT and CDR2 SNEGSKA (reference sequence). V lost 1 base and J lost 8; bases outside the gene matches: 10. The CDR3 has 14 amino acids. CDR3 protein: CSARVSLDRDGYTF. In DNA, the CDR3 is TGCAGTGCTAGAGTTTCTCTTGACAGGGACGGCTACACCTTC.

V and J are TRBV7-2 and TRBJ2-7; D perhaps matches TRBD1 (5 bases). This CDR3 comprises 15 residues. Germline V CDR1 and CDR2: SGHTA, FQGNSA. V was clipped by 5 bases and J by 0 bases, with 14 bases between them. The CDR3 loop reads CASSPQSGPSYEQYF. The CDR3 DNA sequence: TGTGCCAGCAGCCCGCAGTCAGGGCCCTCCTACGAGCAGTACTTC.

This clonotype has ten or more counts. This chain connects TRBV9 to TRBJ2-1; 12 bases agree with TRBD2. The CDR3 consists of 14 residues. Germline CDR1 and CDR2: SGDLS and YYNGEE. J was trimmed by 4 bases and V by 8 bases; bases with no gene match: 4. In DNA form, the CDR3 reads TGTGCCAGTGGTGGGACTAGCGGGTACAATGAGCAGTTCTTC. It translates to CASGGTSGYNEQFF. Full variable domain (outside the CDR3, taken from reference TRBV9 and TRBJ2-1): DSGVTQTPKHLITATGQRVTLRCSPRSGDLSVYWYQQSLDQGLQFLIQYYNGEERAKGNILERFSAQQFPDLHSELNLSSLELGDSALYFCASGGTSGYNEQFFGPGTRLTVL.

This clonotype was counted many times. The chain uses TRBV7-8 and TRBJ2-7; TRBD2 matches at 9 bases. Germline values: CDR1 SGHVS, CDR2 FQNEAQ. This CDR3 has 17 amino acids. V dropped 1 base and J dropped 4; count of bases not matched to a gene: 11. CDR3 sequence (DNA): TGTGCCAGCAGCTTAGGTCTCATGGCTAGCGGGACTTACGAGCAGTACTTC. Amino acids: CASSLGLMASGTYEQYF. Full variable domain (remainder filled in from reference TRBV7-8 and TRBJ2-7): GAGVSQSPRYKVAKRGQDVALRCDPISGHVSLFWYQQALGQGPEFLTYFQNEAQLDKSGLPSDRFFAERPEGSVSTLKIQRTQQEDSAVYLCASSLGLMASGTYEQYFGPGTRLTVT.

In this sample, this clonotype turned up a few times. One junction end does not reproduce the germline sequence, and a read error may be involved. The rearrangement links TRBV12-3 or TRBV12-4 to TRBJ2-4, with 10 bases aligning to TRBD2. CDR3 length equals 14 residues. CDR3 DNA sequence: TGTGCCAGCAGTATAGCGGGGGGAACAAACATTCAGTACTTC. Protein product: CASSIAGGTNIQYF.

This clonotype was counted at least ten times. The rearrangement links TRBV5-1 to TRBJ2-1; D perhaps matches TRBD1 (6 bases). In germline, CDR1 is SGHRS, CDR2 YFSETQ. V lost 3 bases and J lost 9, with 22 bases in between. The CDR3 is 16 residues long. The chain's CDR3 is CASSSGQLVAVGEQFF. For the CDR3, the DNA is TGCGCCAGCAGCTCTGGACAGTTAGTCGCCGTGGGTGAGCAGTTCTTC.

This clonotype was counted between two and nine times. This chain connects TRBV11-2 to TRBJ2-3; D might be TRBD2 (5 bases). CDR3 size: 13 residues. With 8 bases removed from V and 4 bases from J, the gap between germline ends came to 13 bases. Germline CDR1 is SGHAT and CDR2 is FQNNGV. CDR3 residues: CASARLIADTQYF. CDR3 bases: TGTGCCAGCGCCCGACTAATCGCAGATACGCAGTATTTT.

The chain is built from TRBV6-1 and TRBJ2-1, with 7 bases matching TRBD1. The ends lost 10 bases at V and 2 bases at J; junction bases unmatched: 11. Germline loops: CDR1 MNHNS, CDR2 SASEGT. The CDR3 runs to 15 residues. In DNA form, the CDR3 reads TGTGCCACCGGACAGGCCTGGCGGCCCTACAATGAGCAGTTCTTC. Protein sequence: CATGQAWRPYNEQFF.

Only a few counts were recorded for this clonotype. This chain connects TRBV10-2 to TRBJ2-3; TRBD2 matches at 7 bases. Losses at the gene ends were 8 bases for V and 0 bases for J; bases not matched to a gene: 8. Germline CDR1 reads WSHSY; CDR2 reads SAAADI. The CDR3 is 15 amino acids. The CDR3 sequence: CASEISGVSTDTQYF. CDR3 nucleotide sequence: TGCGCCAGCGAAATAAGCGGGGTTAGCACAGATACGCAGTATTTT.

This clonotype was seen repeatedly, ten times or more. The chain combines TRBV20-1 with TRBJ2-1, with TRBD2 matching 10 bases. Per the germline V gene, CDR1 is DFQATT and CDR2 is SNEGSKA (reference sequence). Germline trimming cut 1 base from V and 9 bases from J; bases unmatched to any gene: 15. The CDR3 has 17 amino acids. CDR3 sequence: CSARGASGGHDQVEQFF. The DNA for the CDR3 is TGCAGTGCTAGAGGGGCTAGCGGGGGCCACGACCAGGTTGAGCAGTTCTTC.

This clonotype was seen repeatedly, ten times or more. The chain links TRBV12-3 or TRBV12-4 to TRBJ2-2; D not certain. The CDR3 spans 14 residues. Trimming left V 5 bases short and J 5 bases short, with 12 bases between. In DNA form, the CDR3 reads TGTGCCAGCAGTGAGCAGAAGGGTACCGGGGAGCTGTTTTTT. Its protein product is CASSEQKGTGELFF.

This clonotype has at least ten counts. V usage is TRBV12-3 or TRBV12-4 and J usage is TRBJ2-5; 14 bases fit TRBD2. This CDR3 comprises 16 residues. The ends lost 6 bases at V and 4 bases at J; junction bases unmatched: 7. CDR3 nucleotide sequence: TGTGCCAGCAGCCGGACTAGCGGGGGGCCCGGAGAGACCCAGTACTTC. Its protein product is CASSRTSGGPGETQYF.